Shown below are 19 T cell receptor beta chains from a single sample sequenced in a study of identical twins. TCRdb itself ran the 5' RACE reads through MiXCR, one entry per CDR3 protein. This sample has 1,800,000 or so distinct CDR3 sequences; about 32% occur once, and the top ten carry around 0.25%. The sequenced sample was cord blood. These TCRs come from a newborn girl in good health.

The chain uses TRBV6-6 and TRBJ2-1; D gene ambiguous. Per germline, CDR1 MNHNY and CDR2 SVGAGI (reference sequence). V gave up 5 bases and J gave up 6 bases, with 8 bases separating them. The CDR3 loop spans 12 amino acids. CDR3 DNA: TGTGCCAGCAGTGACCTCCTCAATGAGCAGTTCTTC. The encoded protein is CASSDLLNEQFF.

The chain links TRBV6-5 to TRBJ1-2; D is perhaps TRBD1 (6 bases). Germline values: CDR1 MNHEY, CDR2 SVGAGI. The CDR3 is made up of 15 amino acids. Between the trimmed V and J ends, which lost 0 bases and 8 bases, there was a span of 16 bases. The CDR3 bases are TGTGCCAGCAGTTACTCAACAGGGCTCGGGAGCGGCTACACCTTC. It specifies CASSYSTGLGSGYTF.

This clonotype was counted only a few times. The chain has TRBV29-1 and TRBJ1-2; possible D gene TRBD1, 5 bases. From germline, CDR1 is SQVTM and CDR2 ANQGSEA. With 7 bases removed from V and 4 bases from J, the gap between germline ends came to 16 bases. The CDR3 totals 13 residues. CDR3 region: CSATPGTRYGYTF. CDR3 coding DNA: TGCAGCGCCACACCCGGGACTCGCTATGGCTACACCTTC.

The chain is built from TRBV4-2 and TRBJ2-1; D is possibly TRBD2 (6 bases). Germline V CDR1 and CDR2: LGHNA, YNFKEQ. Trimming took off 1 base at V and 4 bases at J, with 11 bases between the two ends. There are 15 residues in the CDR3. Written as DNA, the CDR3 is TGTGCCAGCAGCCAAGTAAGGGACTCTTACAATGAGCAGTTCTTC. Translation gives CASSQVRDSYNEQFF.

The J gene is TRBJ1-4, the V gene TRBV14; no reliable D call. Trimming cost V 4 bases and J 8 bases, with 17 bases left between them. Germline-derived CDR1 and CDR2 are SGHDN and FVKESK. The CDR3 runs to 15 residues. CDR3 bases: TGTGCCAGCAGCCCCCGAGCCGGGGTTGGGGAAAAACTGTTTTTT. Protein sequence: CASSPRAGVGEKLFF.

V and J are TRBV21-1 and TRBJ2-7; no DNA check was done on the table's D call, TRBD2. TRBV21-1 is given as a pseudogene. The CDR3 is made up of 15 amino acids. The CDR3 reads CASSKEGAGSYEQYF. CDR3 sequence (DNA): TGTGCCAGCAGCAAAGAAGGAGCGGGCTCCTACGAGCAGTACTTC.

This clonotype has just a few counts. Written as DNA, the CDR3 is TGTGCCAGCAGCCAAGCGCGGGGACAGGTGAACACTGAAGCTTTCTTT. It codes for CASSQARGQVNTEAFF. V is TRBV3-1 and J is TRBJ1-1; TRBD1 agrees at 8 bases. This CDR3 comprises 16 residues. Trimming removed 1 base from V and 0 bases from J; junction bases left unmatched: 4. Germline CDR1 reads LGHDT; CDR2 reads YNNKEL (reference sequence).

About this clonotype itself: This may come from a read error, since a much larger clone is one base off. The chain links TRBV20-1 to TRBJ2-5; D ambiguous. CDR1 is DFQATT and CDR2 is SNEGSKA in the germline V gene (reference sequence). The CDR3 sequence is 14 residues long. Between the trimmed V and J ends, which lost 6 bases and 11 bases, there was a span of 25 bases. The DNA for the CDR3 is TGCAGTGCCTTCGCGTCTAGGTCCTACAATGAGCAGTACTTC. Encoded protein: CSAFASRSYNEQYF.

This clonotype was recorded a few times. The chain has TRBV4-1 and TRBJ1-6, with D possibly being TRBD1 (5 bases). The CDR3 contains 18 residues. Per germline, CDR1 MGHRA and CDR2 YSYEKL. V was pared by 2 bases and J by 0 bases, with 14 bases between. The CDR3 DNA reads TGCGCCAGCAGCCAATGGGACGGACTCAGCTCCTATAATTCACCCCTCCACTTT. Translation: CASSQWDGLSSYNSPLHF.

The CDR3 coding sequence is TGCAGTGCCACCAGGGGGGACTATGGCTACACCTTC. Its protein is CSATRGDYGYTF. This chain connects TRBV20-1 to TRBJ1-2; the match to TRBD1 covers 7 bases. The CDR3 length is 12 residues. Per germline, CDR1 DFQATT and CDR2 SNEGSKA (reference sequence). Losses at the gene ends were 6 bases for V and 3 bases for J; bases not matched to a gene: 4.

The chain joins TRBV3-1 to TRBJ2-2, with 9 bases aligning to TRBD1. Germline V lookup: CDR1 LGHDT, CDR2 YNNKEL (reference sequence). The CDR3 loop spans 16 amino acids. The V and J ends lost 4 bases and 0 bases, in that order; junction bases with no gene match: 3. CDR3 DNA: TGTGCCAGCAGCCCCGGGACAGGGTCGAACACCGGGGAGCTGTTTTTT. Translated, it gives CASSPGTGSNTGELFF.

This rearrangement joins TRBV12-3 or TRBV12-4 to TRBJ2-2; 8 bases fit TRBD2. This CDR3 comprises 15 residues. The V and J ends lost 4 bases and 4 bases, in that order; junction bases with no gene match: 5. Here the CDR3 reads CASSWGTSGTGELFF. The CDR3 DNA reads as TGTGCCAGCAGTTGGGGCACTAGCGGCACCGGGGAGCTGTTTTTT.

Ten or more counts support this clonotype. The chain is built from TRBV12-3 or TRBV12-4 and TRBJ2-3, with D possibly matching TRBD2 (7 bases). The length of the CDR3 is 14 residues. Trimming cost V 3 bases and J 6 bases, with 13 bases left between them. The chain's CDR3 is CASSFRRGLDTQYF. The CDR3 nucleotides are TGTGCCAGCAGTTTCAGGCGGGGGCTCGATACGCAGTATTTT.

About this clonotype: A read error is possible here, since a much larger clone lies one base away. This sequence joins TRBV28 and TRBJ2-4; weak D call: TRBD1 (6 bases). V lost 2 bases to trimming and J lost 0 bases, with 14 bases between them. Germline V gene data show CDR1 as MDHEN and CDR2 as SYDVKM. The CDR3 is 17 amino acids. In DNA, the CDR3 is TGTGCCAGCAGTTTAACTGGGGGCATCCTAGCCAAAAACATTCAGTACTTC. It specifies CASSLTGGILAKNIQYF.

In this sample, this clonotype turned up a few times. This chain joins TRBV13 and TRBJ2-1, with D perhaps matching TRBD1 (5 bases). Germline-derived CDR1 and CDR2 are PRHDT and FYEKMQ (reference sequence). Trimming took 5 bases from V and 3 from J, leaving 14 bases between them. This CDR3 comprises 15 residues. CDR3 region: CASSGYGGHYNEQFF. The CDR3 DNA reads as TGTGCCAGCAGCGGCTATGGCGGACACTACAATGAGCAGTTCTTC.

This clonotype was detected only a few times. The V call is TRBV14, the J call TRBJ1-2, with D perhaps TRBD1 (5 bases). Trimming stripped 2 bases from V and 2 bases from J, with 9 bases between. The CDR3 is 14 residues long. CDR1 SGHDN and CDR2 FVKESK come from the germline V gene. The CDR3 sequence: CASSQFRTNYGYTF. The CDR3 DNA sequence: TGTGCCAGCAGCCAATTCAGGACAAACTATGGCTACACCTTC.

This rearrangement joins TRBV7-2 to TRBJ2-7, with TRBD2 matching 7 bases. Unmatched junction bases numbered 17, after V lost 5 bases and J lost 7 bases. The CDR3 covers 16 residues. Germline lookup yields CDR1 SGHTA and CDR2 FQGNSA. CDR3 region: CASSNRRERLYNEQYF. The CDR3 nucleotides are TGTGCCAGCAGCAACCGGCGGGAGCGGTTATACAATGAGCAGTACTTC.

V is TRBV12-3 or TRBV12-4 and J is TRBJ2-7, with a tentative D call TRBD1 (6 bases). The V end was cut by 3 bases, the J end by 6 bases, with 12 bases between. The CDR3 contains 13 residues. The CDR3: CASSFMGRGEQYF. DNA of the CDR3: TGTGCCAGCAGTTTCATGGGCAGGGGCGAGCAGTACTTC.

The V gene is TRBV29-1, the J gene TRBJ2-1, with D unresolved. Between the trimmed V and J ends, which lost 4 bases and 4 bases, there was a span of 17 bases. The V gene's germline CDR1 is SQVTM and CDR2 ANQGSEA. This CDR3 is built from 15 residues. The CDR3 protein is CSVGQRGARYNEQFF. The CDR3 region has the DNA TGCAGCGTTGGGCAGCGAGGTGCCCGTTACAATGAGCAGTTCTTC.